Below are 16 T cell receptor beta chains sequenced from a single sample in a study of early T cells in non-severe SARS-CoV-2 infection. Each CDR3 protein is one row after TCRdb ran MiXCR on the 5' RACE reads. The sample consists of about 64,000 distinct CDR3 sequences, about 10% of them appearing once. The input for sequencing was whole blood, taken at baseline. These receptors all come from an adult who was a healthcare worker with PCR-confirmed SARS-CoV-2 infection or an uninfected control (not recorded which).

This clonotype was seen a handful of times. The rearrangement uses TRBV6-2 or TRBV6-3 and TRBJ2-2; the D gene is possibly TRBD2 (5 bases). The V end lost 6 bases, the J end lost 4 bases, and 9 bases lay between the germline ends. In germline, CDR1 is MNHEY, CDR2 SVGEGT. The CDR3 covers 13 residues. CDR3 amino acids: CASRKGATGELFF. CDR3 DNA sequence: TGTGCCAGCAGGAAGGGAGCCACCGGGGAGCTGTTTTTT.

V usage is TRBV7-2 and J usage is TRBJ2-7; 8 nucleotides align to TRBD1. CDR3 length: 12 residues. Germline V gene data show CDR1 as SGHTA and CDR2 as FQGNSA. The CDR3 nucleotides are TGTGCTACGGGGACAGGAACCTACGAGCAGTACTTC. Translating it yields CATGTGTYEQYF. Full variable domain (outside the CDR3, taken from reference TRBV7-2 and TRBJ2-7): GAGVSQSPSNKVTEKGKDVELRCDPISGHTALYWYRQSLGQGLEFLIYFQGNSAPDKSGLPSDRFSAERTGGSVSTLTIQRTQQEDSAVYLCATGTGTYEQYFGPGTRLTVT.

This clonotype was observed many times. The chain carries TRBV5-8 and TRBJ2-2; D perhaps matches TRBD1 (5 bases). Trimming removed 5 bases from V and 3 bases from J, with 20 bases in between. The CDR3 is 17 amino acids. CDR1 and CDR2 (germline): SGHTS, YDEGEE. CDR3 sequence: CASSAPRQGTYTGELFF. CDR3 DNA sequence: TGTGCCAGCAGTGCCCCCCGGCAGGGAACGTACACCGGGGAGCTGTTTTTT.

This clonotype was observed a single time. The CDR3 carries no conserved terminal phenylalanine or tryptophan, so it likely arises from a read error. The J gene is TRBJ2-7, the V gene TRBV6-6; 12 bases line up with TRBD2. The CDR3 contains 20 residues. Germline loops: CDR1 MNHNY, CDR2 SVGAGI (reference sequence). V lost 5 bases, J lost 6 bases, and 23 bases stayed unmatched. The CDR3 loop reads CASSPEPGQGRLAGVGEQYL. The CDR3 region has the DNA TGTGCCAGCAGTCCGGAACCGGGACAGGGCCGACTAGCGGGGGTCGGCGAGCAGTACCTC.

This clonotype has more than one count but fewer than ten. The rearrangement uses TRBV7-2 and TRBJ1-4; 11 bases agree with TRBD1. CDR1 is SGHTA, CDR2 FQGNSA, per germline. The junction had 4 bases not matched to a gene; V was cut back by 0 bases and J by 7 bases. The CDR3 spans 16 residues. CDR3 bases: TGTGCCAGCAGCTTAGCTCCTGGGACAGGGGGTGAAAAACTGTTTTTT. Its translation: CASSLAPGTGGEKLFF.

This clonotype came up once. The chain employs TRBV3-1 and TRBJ2-1; 13 positions match TRBD2. Germline CDR1 and CDR2: LGHDT and YNNKEL (reference sequence). The CDR3 length is 16 residues. J gave up 7 bases and V 3 bases, and 6 bases lay outside the gene matches. The CDR3 region has the DNA TGTGCCAGCAGCCAGGAACTAGCGGGAGGGGAAAATGAGCAGTTCTTC. Translated: CASSQELAGGENEQFF.

The table lists this clonotype with many counts. The J gene is TRBJ2-3, the V gene TRBV20-1, with TRBD2 matching over 11 bases. V shed 5 bases and J 2 bases; nucleotides not matched to a gene: 9. Germline CDR1 DFQATT, CDR2 SNEGSKA (reference sequence). This CDR3 is 16 amino acids long. In nucleotides, the CDR3 is TGCAGTGCTGCCTATACTAGCGGGAGTCCCACAGATACGCAGTATTTT. Translation gives CSAAYTSGSPTDTQYF.

This clonotype was counted many times. The chain recombines TRBV18 with TRBJ1-4; D call uncertain. Germline V gene sequence: CDR1 KGHSH, CDR2 LQKENI. Trimming pared 3 bases from V and 0 bases from J, leaving 11 bases between. The CDR3 covers 16 residues. The CDR3 nucleotides are TGTGCCAGCTCACCCGGCCGGCCTGCAACTAATGAAAAACTGTTTTTT. Protein sequence: CASSPGRPATNEKLFF.

Only a few counts were recorded for this clonotype. This chain uses TRBV2 with TRBJ1-4; D unclear. Germline-derived CDR1 and CDR2 are SNHLY and FYNNEI. The CDR3 has 15 amino acids. The ends were cut back, 2 bases at V and 5 bases at J, with 12 bases in the middle. CDR3 protein: CASSEYRTSNEKLFF. The CDR3 coding sequence is TGTGCCAGCAGTGAATATCGGACCTCAAATGAAAAACTGTTTTTT.

This clonotype has a count of ten or more. This chain uses TRBV6-1 with TRBJ2-1; D is perhaps TRBD2 (6 bases). Per the germline V gene, CDR1 is MNHNS and CDR2 is SASEGT. Trimming took 11 bases from V and 5 from J, leaving 19 bases between them. This CDR3 is 14 amino acids long. CDR3 amino acids: CASRESSADNEQFF. CDR3 sequence (DNA): TGTGCCTCCCGGGAATCTAGCGCAGACAATGAGCAGTTCTTC.

This clonotype appeared many times. The chain employs TRBV6-5 and TRBJ2-3; D might be TRBD2 (7 bases). This CDR3 has 13 residues. The V end was cut by 6 bases, the J end by 6 bases, with 13 bases between. Per the germline V gene, CDR1 is MNHEY and CDR2 is SVGAGI. CDR3 sequence reads: CASSPGGADTQYF. The CDR3 nucleotides read TGTGCCAGCAGCCCGGGGGGCGCGGATACGCAGTATTTT.

Ten or more counts support this clonotype. The chain combines TRBV19 with TRBJ1-4; 9 positions match TRBD1. Germline CDR1 LNHDA, CDR2 SQIVND (reference sequence). V dropped 5 bases and J dropped 1; count of bases not matched to a gene: 11. The CDR3 is made up of 18 amino acids. Here the CDR3 DNA reads TGTGCCAGTAGTCCCAAGAGGGACAGGGTTGTAACTAATGAAAAACTGTTTTTT. Translating it yields CASSPKRDRVVTNEKLFF.

The chain couples TRBV7-2 to TRBJ2-5; no reliable D call. The V and J ends lost 3 bases and 4 bases respectively, with 3 bases between them. CDR3 size: 11 residues. Per the germline V gene, CDR1 is SGHTA and CDR2 is FQGNSA. The CDR3 DNA follows: TGTGCCAGCAGCTTTTTAGAGACCCAGTACTTC. This gives the protein CASSFLETQYF.

The J gene is TRBJ1-6, the V gene TRBV6-5, with D tentatively TRBD1 (5 bases). CDR1 and CDR2 (germline): MNHEY, SVGAGI. Trimming pared 2 bases from V and 4 bases from J, leaving 9 bases between. The CDR3 has 15 amino acids. The DNA for the CDR3 is TGTGCCAGCAGTTACGAGACAGCATATAATTCACCCCTCCACTTT. Encoded protein: CASSYETAYNSPLHF.

This clonotype was found once. Since a much larger clone is just one base distant, this may be a read error. The chain employs TRBV7-2 and TRBJ1-5, with D uncertain. The V gene lost 2 bases and the J gene lost 9 bases, with 11 bases spanning the gap. In germline, CDR1 is SGHTA, CDR2 FQGNSA. CDR3 size: 13 residues. CDR3 sequence: CASSLRGFRPQHF. CDR3 DNA: TGTGCCAGCAGCTTACGCGGATTTCGGCCCCAGCATTTT. Based on the CDR3 plus reference TRBV7-2 and TRBJ1-5, the full variable domain is GAGVSQSPSNKVTEKGKDVELRCDPISGHTALYWYRQSLGQGLEFLIYFQGNSAPDKSGLPSDRFSAERTGGSVSTLTIQRTQQEDSAVYLCASSLRGFRPQHFGDGTRLSIL.

V is TRBV7-3 and J is TRBJ1-1; D uncertain. Trimming removed 3 bases from V and 5 bases from J, with 10 bases in between. Germline CDR1 and CDR2: SGHTA and FQGTGA. The CDR3 covers 13 residues. The CDR3 DNA reads TGTGCCAGCAGCTTTGAGCGGGTGACTGAAGCTTTCTTT. Amino acids: CASSFERVTEAFF. Supplemented by reference TRBV7-3 and TRBJ1-1, the full variable domain reads GAGVSQTPSNKVTEKGKYVELRCDPISGHTALYWYRQSLGQGPEFLIYFQGTGAADDSGLPNDRFFAVRPEGSVSTLKIQRTERGDSAVYLCASSFERVTEAFFGQGTRLTVV.